Below, 24 T cell receptor beta chains from the same sample are listed, as sequenced in a study of T cell responses to AZD1222 COVID-19 vaccine (dated by TCRdb to the early 2020s). Interpreted using the paper, the time point label stands for: baseline before first vaccination. Library method: the immunoSEQ multiplex PCR assay. This is the immuneACCESS table as TCRdb keeps it, with only in-frame sequences that have V and J called. A part of the clones is gone; compared with another copy, unresolved V genes explain less than half, and the rest is unexplained. The sample profile shows roughly 100,000 clones; more than 75% of them were found once. The top ten clones comprise roughly 9.2% of the sample. Material: peripheral blood, obtained on day 0 of AZD1222 vaccination. These TCRs come from an adult in good health.

The gene calls are TRBV7-9 and TRBJ1-5, with D possibly being TRBD1 (6 bases). This CDR3 region has 15 residues. Trimming left V 4 bases short and J 0 bases short, with 10 bases between. From germline, CDR1 is SEHNR and CDR2 FQNEAQ (reference sequence). The CDR3, as DNA: TGTGCCAGCAGCTCAGGACAGAATAGCAATCAGCCCCAGCATTTT. This translates into CASSSGQNSNQPQHF.

The chain is built from TRBV28 and TRBJ2-7; 10 bases map to TRBD2. Per the germline V gene, CDR1 is MDHEN and CDR2 is SYDVKM. Trimming at V came to 6 bases and at J to 0 bases, leaving 8 bases not matched to a gene. This CDR3 is built from 16 residues. The CDR3 region has the DNA TGTGCCAGCAGGCCAGGGACTAGCGTCTACTCCTACGAGCAGTACTTC. This translates into CASRPGTSVYSYEQYF.

The chain is built from TRBV2 and TRBJ1-2; possibly TRBD1 for D (6 bases). CDR3 size: 13 residues. From germline, CDR1 is SNHLY and CDR2 FYNNEI. V was shortened by 3 bases and J by 8 bases, with 13 bases between the two germline ends. CDR3: CASSDARGAGYTF. The CDR3 bases are TGTGCCAGCAGTGACGCCAGGGGCGCCGGCTACACCTTC.

This clone was observed once. This chain joins TRBV24-1 and TRBJ2-3; 9 bases match TRBD2. Trimming cost V 3 bases and J 3 bases; bases outside gene matches: 12. CDR1 and CDR2 from the germline V gene are KGHDR and SFDVKD. The CDR3 is made up of 18 amino acids. The CDR3 DNA reads as TGTGCCACCAGTGATGAGGATCCGGGACTAGCTATTACAGATACGCAGTATTTT. It is translated as CATSDEDPGLAITDTQYF.

CDR3 bases: TGTGCCAGCAGCTTGAATGACGTGAATCAGCCCCAGCATTTT. Translating it yields CASSLNDVNQPQHF. V gene TRBV11-2 combines with J gene TRBJ1-5; D remains ambiguous. From germline, CDR1 is SGHAT and CDR2 FQNNGV. V was pared by 3 bases and J by 4 bases, with 10 bases between. The CDR3 contains 14 residues.

The chain uses TRBV6-5 and TRBJ1-3; TRBD1 matches at 8 bases. V lost 9 bases and J lost 0; bases outside the gene matches: 4. Germline CDR1 is MNHEY and CDR2 is SVGAGI. The CDR3 is 14 residues long. The CDR3, as DNA: TGTGCCAGGGGACAGGTTAGCTCTGGAAACACCATATATTTT. Amino acids: CARGQVSSGNTIYF.

The chain is built from TRBV9 and TRBJ2-7; D is possibly TRBD2 (5 bases). Germline V CDR1 and CDR2: SGDLS, YYNGEE. V shed 0 bases and J shed 7 bases, with 14 bases lying between them. This CDR3 has 14 residues. The DNA of the CDR3 is TGTGCCAGCAGCGTAGATGGAGGAGAGTATGAGCAGTACTTC. Residues: CASSVDGGEYEQYF.

J is TRBJ2-3 and V is TRBV5-5, with 10 bases lining up with TRBD2. Germline trimming cut 1 base from V and 2 bases from J; bases unmatched to any gene: 4. The germline CDR1 and CDR2 sequences are SGHKS and YYEKEE (reference sequence). This CDR3 region has 16 residues. CDR3 loop: CASSLYLAGDTDTQYF. The CDR3 coding sequence is TGTGCCAGCAGCTTGTATCTAGCGGGGGACACAGATACGCAGTATTTT.

This chain joins TRBV6-5 and TRBJ1-1; D unclear. V lost 8 bases, J lost 4 bases, and 14 bases lay in between. This CDR3 has 13 amino acids. The germline V gene encodes CDR1 MNHEY and CDR2 SVGAGI. Written as DNA, the CDR3 is TGTGCCAGCCCTGAGGGATGGGGCACTGAAGCTTTCTTT. It specifies CASPEGWGTEAFF.

The V and J genes are TRBV5-4 and TRBJ2-2; the match to TRBD1 covers 7 bases. The germline V gene encodes CDR1 SGHNT and CDR2 YYREEE (reference sequence). V dropped 1 base and J dropped 4; count of bases not matched to a gene: 13. The length of the CDR3 is 18 residues. CDR3 region: CASSLPFGAGGSTGELFF. As DNA, the CDR3 is TGTGCCAGCAGCTTGCCATTTGGGGCAGGGGGTAGCACCGGGGAGCTGTTTTTT.

The rearrangement joins TRBV28 to TRBJ1-2; 9 positions agree with TRBD1. With V trimmed by 3 bases and J by 6 bases, 2 bases remained unmatched. The germline V gene has CDR1 MDHEN and CDR2 SYDVKM. This CDR3 has 13 residues. The CDR3, as DNA: TGTGCCAGCAGTTTTAACAGGGGGCATGGCTACACCTTC. As protein: CASSFNRGHGYTF.

Here the CDR3 reads CASSEYRLGTEAFF. For the CDR3, the DNA is TGCGCCAGCAGTGAGTACCGCCTGGGGACTGAAGCTTTCTTT. V is TRBV10-1 and J is TRBJ1-1; no clear D gene. Between the trimmed V and J ends, which lost 1 base and 5 bases, there was a span of 11 bases. CDR3 size: 14 residues. Per germline, CDR1 WNHNN and CDR2 SYGVQD (reference sequence).

The chain carries TRBV7-2 and TRBJ2-7, with TRBD1 as a possible D gene (6 bases). CDR3 length: 13 residues. Trimming took off 6 bases at V and 3 bases at J, with 12 bases between the two ends. CDR1 is SGHTA and CDR2 is FQGNSA in the germline V gene. CDR3 protein: CASRPGHSYEQYF. DNA for the CDR3: TGTGCCAGCAGACCGGGACACAGCTACGAGCAGTACTTC.

The rearrangement links TRBV7-6 to TRBJ1-1; possible D gene TRBD1, 5 bases. This CDR3 comprises 18 residues. Germline V CDR1 and CDR2: SGHVS, FNYEAQ. Deletions cut 1 base from V and 4 bases from J, with 22 bases between. Written as DNA, the CDR3 is TGTGCCAGCAGCTTAGGGCGAGAGATCGGGGCGATGGGCACTGAAGCTTTCTTT. Its translation: CASSLGREIGAMGTEAFF.

The chain combines TRBV18 with TRBJ2-3; unclear D gene. Trimming cost V 3 bases and J 4 bases, with 11 bases left between them. In germline, CDR1 is KGHSH, CDR2 LQKENI. This CDR3 has 14 residues. Written as DNA, the CDR3 is TGTGCCAGCTCACCTTACAGAGGCCCAGATACGCAGTATTTT. This translates into CASSPYRGPDTQYF. Variable domain in full (rest from reference TRBV18 and TRBJ2-3): NAGVMQNPRHLVRRRGQEARLRCSPMKGHSHVYWYRQLPEEGLKFMVYLQKENIIDESGMPKERFSAEFPKEGPSILRIQQVVRGDSAAYFCASSPYRGPDTQYFGPGTRLTVL.

This clone was observed a few times. The chain couples TRBV19 to TRBJ2-7; 7 positions agree with TRBD1. CDR3 size: 16 residues. Germline V gene lookup returns CDR1 LNHDA and CDR2 SQIVND (reference sequence). V was pared by 3 bases and J by 2 bases, with 10 bases of the junction left unmatched. CDR3 DNA: TGTGCCAGTAGTATTACGTCCGCAGGGGGTACCTACGAGCAGTACTTC. This encodes CASSITSAGGTYEQYF.

This clone has just one count. Compared with germline, one end of the junction differs, possibly owing to a read error. This sequence joins TRBV3-1 (or the pseudogene TRBV3-2) and TRBJ2-2; D is ambiguous. Germline V lookup: CDR1 LGHDT, CDR2 YNNKEL (reference sequence). The CDR3 runs 12 residues. CDR3 region: CASTQMRGELFF. In DNA, the CDR3 is TGTGCCAGCACCCAAATGAGGGGGGAGCTGTTTTTT.

The CDR3 bases are TGTGCCACCAGCAGAGATTTCGGGCTAGCGAACCCAGATACGCAGTATTTT. Translation: CATSRDFGLANPDTQYF. This chain connects TRBV15 to TRBJ2-3; perhaps TRBD2 as D (6 bases). With 0 bases removed from V and 4 bases from J, the gap between germline ends came to 17 bases. The germline gives CDR1 LNHNV, CDR2 YYDKDF (reference sequence). This CDR3 comprises 17 residues.

V usage is TRBV7-9 and J usage is TRBJ2-1; no clear D gene. The CDR3 contains 10 residues. Between the trimmed V and J ends, which lost 5 bases and 7 bases, there was a span of 3 bases. Germline-derived CDR1 and CDR2 are SEHNR and FQNEAQ (reference sequence). The CDR3 region has the DNA TGTGCCAGCAGCCATAATGAGCAGTTCTTC. Protein sequence: CASSHNEQFF.

The rearrangement uses TRBV5-1 and TRBJ2-7; 8 bases align to TRBD1. J gave up 3 bases and V 3 bases, and 17 bases lay outside the gene matches. Germline CDR1 reads SGHRS; CDR2 reads YFSETQ. The CDR3 covers 18 residues. CDR3 in DNA: TGCGCCAGCAGCTCACCTCCCGACAGGGGATCGTCTGTCTACGAGCAGTACTTC. This encodes CASSSPPDRGSSVYEQYF.

V gene TRBV14 combines with J gene TRBJ1-1; D gene unclear. This CDR3 is built from 16 residues. Germline loops: CDR1 SGHDN, CDR2 FVKESK. V was cut by 3 bases and J by 1 base, with 15 bases left in between. CDR3 region: CASSHVRWGENTEAFF. The CDR3 nucleotides are TGTGCCAGCAGCCACGTGAGGTGGGGAGAGAACACTGAAGCTTTCTTT.

V usage is TRBV7-8 and J usage is TRBJ2-7; 8 bases are a match to TRBD2. After removal of 2 bases from V and 1 base from J, the junction contained 10 bases not matched to a gene. Germline V CDR1 and CDR2: SGHVS, FQNEAQ. This CDR3 region has 17 residues. This CDR3 reads CASSLTFIREGSYEQYF. Written as DNA, the CDR3 is TGTGCCAGCAGCTTAACTTTTATCCGGGAGGGTTCCTACGAGCAGTACTTC.

This chain uses TRBV19 with TRBJ1-3; D is uncertain. The CDR3 has 15 amino acids. V lost 4 bases and J 0 bases, leaving 10 bases between the germline ends. Germline V gives CDR1 LNHDA, CDR2 SQIVND (reference sequence). CDR3 bases: TGTGCCAGTAGTAGCGGGGATAGCTCTGGAAACACCATATATTTT. Its protein is CASSSGDSSGNTIYF.

This chain uses TRBV7-2 with TRBJ2-7, with D uncertain. Germline CDR1 SGHTA, CDR2 FQGNSA. The CDR3 spans 14 residues. Trimming took 1 base from V and 1 from J, leaving 8 bases between them. CDR3 residues: CASSLVAGSYEQYF. The DNA of the CDR3 is TGTGCCAGCAGCTTAGTGGCAGGTTCCTACGAGCAGTACTTC. The full variable domain, rest sourced from reference TRBV7-2 and TRBJ2-7, is GAGVSQSPSNKVTEKGKDVELRCDPISGHTALYWYRQSLGQGLEFLIYFQGNSAPDKSGLPSDRFSAERTGGSVSTLTIQRTQQEDSAVYLCASSLVAGSYEQYFGPGTRLTVT.